Below, 23 T cell receptor beta chains from the same sample are listed, as sequenced in a study of monozygotic twins with inflammatory bowel disease. TCRdb re-called the 5' RACE reads; every CDR3 protein appears as one record, without DNA. This listing includes over 350,000 distinct CDR3 sequences. Specimen: blood. These receptor sequences come from a human donor with ulcerative colitis or Crohn's disease, or a healthy co-twin of an affected twin (not recorded which).

The chain joins TRBV6-2 or TRBV6-3 to TRBJ1-2. Germline values: CDR1 MNHEY, CDR2 SVGEGT. This CDR3 region has 13 residues. The CDR3 region is CASSYRTAYGYTF.

This sequence joins TRBV5-1 and TRBJ2-1. CDR3 length equals 15 residues. Germline V gene sequence: CDR1 SGHRS, CDR2 YFSETQ. This CDR3 reads CASSLGQSTLMKQFF.

The CDR3 is CASSERQGPGELFF. The V call is TRBV9, the J call TRBJ2-2; without DNA, the TCRdb call of TRBD1 cannot be checked. The CDR3 extends over 14 amino acids. The germline CDR1 and CDR2 sequences are SGDLS and YYNGEE.

The rearrangement uses TRBV7-9 and TRBJ1-5. Looked up from germline, CDR1 is SEHNR and CDR2 is FQNEAQ (reference sequence). There are 14 residues in the CDR3. CDR3 loop: CASSFVDSNQPQHF.

The chain couples TRBV20-1 to TRBJ2-7; TCRdb picks TRBD2, but there is no DNA to check that call. CDR3 length equals 13 residues. CDR1 DFQATT and CDR2 SNEGSKA come from the germline V gene (reference sequence). The CDR3 region is CSARRRVEPEQYF.

The V and J genes are TRBV5-1 and TRBJ1-6. Germline V gene data show CDR1 as SGHRS and CDR2 as YFSETQ. This CDR3 has 16 residues. The CDR3 sequence is CASSWRTLKDNPPLHF. Drawing the rest from reference TRBV5-1 and TRBJ1-6, the complete variable domain is KAGVTQTPRYLIKTRGQQVTLSCSPISGHRSVSWYQQTPGQGLQFLFEYFSETQRNKGNFPGRFSGRQFSNSRSEMNVSTLELGDSALYLCASSWRTLKDNPPLHFGNGTRLTVT.

The chain recombines TRBV5-1 with TRBJ1-1; TCRdb indicates TRBD1, and absent DNA this call remains unverified. The CDR3 runs 18 residues. From germline, CDR1 is SGHRS and CDR2 YFSETQ. The CDR3 sequence: CASSLETGGVGMNTEAFF.

The chain couples TRBV6-5 to TRBJ2-5; TCRdb names TRBD1, which stays unverified in the absence of DNA. CDR1 and CDR2 (germline): MNHEY, SVGAGI. The CDR3 length is 16 residues. The CDR3 protein is CASSYTGTGVGETQYF.

The chain couples TRBV7-2 to TRBJ2-1; the D call of TRBD1 rests on TCRdb alone, since no DNA is present to check it. The CDR3 sequence is 14 residues long. From germline, CDR1 is SGHTA and CDR2 FQGNSA. The CDR3 loop reads CASSFGGGYNEQFF.

The chain is built from TRBV5-1 and TRBJ2-7; lacking DNA, the TRBD2 call made by TCRdb goes unchecked. The CDR3 length is 14 residues. Germline CDR1 is SGHRS and CDR2 is YFSETQ. The CDR3 is CASTRWDSSYEQYF.

This chain joins TRBV4-1 and TRBJ1-5; TCRdb picks TRBD1, but there is no DNA to check that call. Germline CDR1 reads MGHRA; CDR2 reads YSYEKL. The CDR3 contains 16 residues. The CDR3 here is CASSPYGTGMDQPQHF.

This rearrangement joins TRBV6-1 to TRBJ1-6; the D call from TCRdb, TRBD1, cannot be confirmed without DNA. CDR1 is MNHNS and CDR2 is SASEGT in the germline V gene. The CDR3 loop spans 14 amino acids. The CDR3 sequence: CASRRDSLNSPLHF.

This chain joins TRBV7-3 and TRBJ2-6; the D call from TCRdb, TRBD2, cannot be confirmed without DNA. The CDR3 covers 17 residues. Germline lookup yields CDR1 SGHTA and CDR2 FQGTGA. CDR3 residues: CASSLTGNPAGANVLTF.

This rearrangement joins TRBV12-3 or TRBV12-4 to TRBJ1-2. This CDR3 has 12 residues. The chain's CDR3 is CASSLSAGGYTF.

The V gene is TRBV7-9, the J gene TRBJ1-4; TCRdb names TRBD1, which stays unverified in the absence of DNA. CDR1 is SEHNR and CDR2 is FQNEAQ in the germline V gene (reference sequence). The CDR3 contains 15 residues. The CDR3 spells CASTEFSGHPEKLFF.

The chain links TRBV27 to TRBJ2-7; as DNA is missing, the TRBD2 call by TCRdb cannot be tested. Germline V lookup: CDR1 MNHEY, CDR2 SMNVEV (reference sequence). The CDR3 is made up of 14 amino acids. The CDR3 loop is CASSSGLSSYEQYF.

The chain uses TRBV19 and TRBJ2-7; no DNA is available, so the TRBD1 call from TCRdb remains unchecked. Per germline, CDR1 LNHDA and CDR2 SQIVND (reference sequence). The CDR3 spans 14 residues. This CDR3 reads CASRGQWGNYEQYF.

The chain employs TRBV7-9 and TRBJ2-7; TCRdb names TRBD1, which stays unverified in the absence of DNA. CDR1 is SEHNR, CDR2 FQNEAQ, per germline (reference sequence). The CDR3 has 12 residues. CDR3 sequence: CASSSDTHEQYF.

The genes are TRBV6-6 and TRBJ2-7. This CDR3 spans 14 amino acids. Germline CDR1 MNHNY, CDR2 SVGAGI (reference sequence). CDR3 loop: CASSYEGTHYEQYF.

This chain connects TRBV4-3 to TRBJ2-2; TCRdb's D call, TRBD1, is unchecked because there is no DNA. Germline-derived CDR1 and CDR2 are LGHNA and YSLEER. The CDR3 spans 17 residues. The CDR3 spells CASSQPPNRAGSGELFF.

J is TRBJ2-3 and V is TRBV28; checking the TCRdb D call of TRBD2 is not possible without DNA. Germline V gene data show CDR1 as MDHEN and CDR2 as SYDVKM. This CDR3 spans 15 amino acids. The CDR3 region is CASSLGTSGTDTQYF.

The chain is built from TRBV27 and TRBJ2-6; TCRdb gives TRBD1 as the D gene, but with no DNA this cannot be confirmed. Germline values: CDR1 MNHEY, CDR2 SMNVEV (reference sequence). The CDR3 has 20 residues. The CDR3 here is CASRSGGDSFSGSGANVLTF. The complete variable domain, with remaining parts taken from reference TRBV27 and TRBJ2-6, reads EAQVTQNPRYLITVTGKKLTVTCSQNMNHEYMSWYRQDPGLGLRQIYYSMNVEVTDKGDVPEGYKVSRKEKRNFPLILESPSPNQTSLYFCASRSGGDSFSGSGANVLTFGAGSRLTVL.

The rearrangement links TRBV30 to TRBJ1-2. This CDR3 is built from 11 residues. Germline lookup yields CDR1 GTSNPN and CDR2 SVGIG (reference sequence). This chain's CDR3 is CAWTAGFGYTF.